What follows are 21 T cell receptor beta chains derived from one specimen sequenced in a study of monozygotic twins with inflammatory bowel disease. TCRdb reprocessed the 5' RACE reads and reports one entry per CDR3 protein, with no DNA. The specimen's table records approximately 390,000 distinct CDR3 sequences. The sample was blood. These receptors were taken from a human donor with ulcerative colitis or Crohn's disease, or a healthy co-twin of an affected twin (not recorded which).

This chain connects TRBV5-1 to TRBJ2-3; the D gene TCRdb calls, TRBD1, cannot be checked with no DNA. CDR3 length: 18 residues. Germline V gene sequence: CDR1 SGHRS, CDR2 YFSETQ. The CDR3 spells CASTPHSSGTGVTDTQYF.

The chain uses TRBV9 and TRBJ2-5. The germline gives CDR1 SGDLS, CDR2 YYNGEE. This CDR3 is built from 13 residues. The CDR3 spells CASSNHGQETQYF. Together with reference TRBV9 and TRBJ2-5, the CDR3 gives the full variable domain: DSGVTQTPKHLITATGQRVTLRCSPRSGDLSVYWYQQSLDQGLQFLIQYYNGEERAKGNILERFSAQQFPDLHSELNLSSLELGDSALYFCASSNHGQETQYFGPGTRLLVL.

The chain employs TRBV6-2 or TRBV6-3 and TRBJ2-1; TCRdb indicates TRBD1, and absent DNA this call remains unverified. The CDR3 is made up of 18 amino acids. Germline V gene sequence: CDR1 MNHEY, CDR2 SVGEGT. The CDR3 reads CASSYPNNPPTGLNEQFF.

V is TRBV5-1 and J is TRBJ2-7; TCRdb reports TRBD1, a call that lacks DNA to check it against. Looked up from germline, CDR1 is SGHRS and CDR2 is YFSETQ. The CDR3 is 14 residues long. The chain's CDR3 is CASSPPTGFYEQYF.

The CDR3 sequence: CASSRGRTDTQYF. V is TRBV6-2 or TRBV6-3 and J is TRBJ2-3. CDR3 length: 13 residues. Germline V CDR1 and CDR2: MNHEY, SVGEGT.

The rearrangement links TRBV15 to TRBJ1-1. The germline V gene encodes CDR1 LNHNV and CDR2 YYDKDF (reference sequence). The CDR3 spans 14 residues. The CDR3 sequence is CATSRDLTNTEAFF. Supplemented by reference TRBV15 and TRBJ1-1, the full variable domain reads DAMVIQNPRYQVTQFGKPVTLSCSQTLNHNVMYWYQQKSSQAPKLLFHYYDKDFNNEADTPDNFQSRRPNTSFCFLDIRSPGLGDTAMYLCATSRDLTNTEAFFGQGTRLTVV.

The chain employs TRBV5-1 and TRBJ2-7; lacking DNA, the TRBD2 call made by TCRdb goes unchecked. Germline CDR1 and CDR2: SGHRS and YFSETQ. This CDR3 has 14 amino acids. The CDR3 loop reads CASSPLAGEGEQYF.

V usage is TRBV19 and J usage is TRBJ2-6; TCRdb calls TRBD2, which cannot be checked without DNA. The CDR3 runs to 16 residues. Per the germline V gene, CDR1 is LNHDA and CDR2 is SQIVND (reference sequence). The CDR3: CASSIARVLGANVLTF.

CDR3 protein: CVSGSNYGYTF. This chain connects TRBV27 to TRBJ1-2; the D gene TCRdb calls, TRBD1, cannot be checked with no DNA. Germline V CDR1 and CDR2: MNHEY, SMNVEV (reference sequence). The CDR3 sequence is 11 residues long.

The gene calls are TRBV12-3 or TRBV12-4 and TRBJ1-2. CDR3 length: 13 residues. The CDR3 spells CASSRLPNYGYTF.

V is TRBV7-3 and J is TRBJ2-1; with no DNA, the TCRdb D assignment of TRBD2 cannot be verified. CDR1 SGHTA and CDR2 FQGTGA come from the germline V gene. The CDR3 covers 15 residues. The CDR3: CASSPGLRTYNEQFF. The entire variable domain, with the rest obtained from reference TRBV7-3 and TRBJ2-1, is as follows: GAGVSQTPSNKVTEKGKYVELRCDPISGHTALYWYRQSLGQGPEFLIYFQGTGAADDSGLPNDRFFAVRPEGSVSTLKIQRTERGDSAVYLCASSPGLRTYNEQFFGPGTRLTVL.

This chain uses TRBV20-1 with TRBJ2-7; TCRdb names TRBD1, which stays unverified in the absence of DNA. CDR1 and CDR2 (germline): DFQATT, SNEGSKA (reference sequence). CDR3 length: 12 residues. The CDR3 spells CSARSGTYEQYF.

The chain couples TRBV30 to TRBJ1-4. Germline CDR1 GTSNPN, CDR2 SVGIG (reference sequence). The CDR3 extends over 14 amino acids. This chain's CDR3 is CAWSVPGTGEKLFF.

The CDR3: CATSRAKTGGSYNEQFF. The rearrangement joins TRBV15 to TRBJ2-1; lacking DNA, the TRBD1 call made by TCRdb goes unchecked. The CDR3 is 17 residues long. Germline V CDR1 and CDR2: LNHNV, YYDKDF (reference sequence).

The genes are TRBV6-2 or TRBV6-3 and TRBJ2-7. This CDR3 has 13 residues. The germline V gene encodes CDR1 MNHEY and CDR2 SVGEGT. The CDR3 protein is CASSYSSYYEQYF.

V gene TRBV7-9 combines with J gene TRBJ2-1; TCRdb's D call, TRBD2, is unchecked because there is no DNA. Looked up from germline, CDR1 is SEHNR and CDR2 is FQNEAQ (reference sequence). The CDR3 is 17 amino acids. CDR3 sequence reads: CASSPPRASGRMAEQFF. Combining the CDR3 with reference TRBV7-9 and TRBJ2-1 gives the whole variable domain DTGVSQNPRHKITKRGQNVTFRCDPISEHNRLYWYRQTLGQGPEFLTYFQNEAQLEKSRLLSDRFSAERPKGSFSTLEIQRTEQGDSAMYLCASSPPRASGRMAEQFFGPGTRLTVL.

The rearrangement joins TRBV6-6 to TRBJ1-2; TCRdb picks TRBD1, but there is no DNA to check that call. This CDR3 has 11 amino acids. Germline V gives CDR1 MNHNY, CDR2 SVGAGI (reference sequence). The CDR3 region is CASRGGTGYTF.

The rearrangement uses TRBV20-1 and TRBJ1-2; as DNA is missing, the TRBD1 call by TCRdb cannot be tested. The CDR3 is 12 residues long. Germline V lookup: CDR1 DFQATT, CDR2 SNEGSKA (reference sequence). The CDR3 spells CSADHGGWGYTF.

This CDR3 is CASSSSGRADTQYF. The chain is built from TRBV7-2 and TRBJ2-3; no DNA is available, so the TRBD2 call from TCRdb remains unchecked. The germline V gene has CDR1 SGHTA and CDR2 FQGNSA. The CDR3 is made up of 14 amino acids.

V gene TRBV5-6 combines with J gene TRBJ2-5. The CDR3 totals 16 residues. The germline CDR1 and CDR2 sequences are SGHDT and YYEEEE. The CDR3 spells CASRPNGRTYQETQYF.

This chain links TRBV4-2 with TRBJ2-7; lacking DNA, the TRBD1 call made by TCRdb goes unchecked. The CDR3 covers 15 residues. CDR1 is LGHNA and CDR2 is YNFKEQ in the germline V gene. CDR3 loop: CASSQEGTVAYEQYF.